The rows below give T cell receptor beta chains drawn from one sample of a study of T and B cells in COVID-19 patients. TCRdb independently ran MiXCR on the multiplex PCR reads; one entry per CDR3 protein. The table has 20,000 to 30,000 distinct CDR3 sequences, approximately 29% seen once. The sequenced sample was blood. The receptors were gathered from a human donor who had recovered from COVID-19. Each CDR3 is given with its conserved first and last residue. A D gene is named only where the DNA matches it firmly. Size values are once, few and many counts, or a class for expanded clones, and some rows have none.

j_gene,v_gene,d_gene,abundance,CDR3nt,CDR3aa
TRBJ1-3,TRBV20-1,NA,few,TGCAGTGCTAGAGGGGCGTACTCTGGAAACACCATATATTTT,CSARGAYSGNTIYF
TRBJ2-6,TRBV6-2/TRBV6-3,NA,few,TGTGCCAGCAGTTACTTGTCGCCCAGGACAGCCGGCTCTGGGGCCAACGTCCTGACTTTC,CASSYLSPRTAGSGANVLTF
TRBJ2-7,TRBV20-1,TRBD1,NA,TGCAGTGCTACCCCGGGACAGGGCGTCTACGAGCAGTACTTC,CSATPGQGVYEQYF
TRBJ2-2,TRBV6-4,NA,few,TGTGCCAGCAGTGAAGGGCCGGGCACCGGGGAGCTGTTTTTT,CASSEGPGTGELFF
TRBJ2-7,TRBV19,NA,medium-sized,TGTGCCAGTAGTATAGCAGGGGACCCCTACGAGCAGTACTTC,CASSIAGDPYEQYF
TRBJ1-2,TRBV5-1,TRBD1,few,TGCGCCAGCAGCTTGTGGGGGATGGGACAGGGGGTCGACTATGGCTACACCTTC,CASSLWGMGQGVDYGYTF
TRBJ1-2,TRBV6-2/TRBV6-3,NA,few,TGTGCCAGCAGTTATCTCACCGGGAGGGTTTCGAAAAACTATGGCTACACCTTC,CASSYLTGRVSKNYGYTF
TRBJ1-5,TRBV19,NA,NA,TGTGCCAGCAGCCGGACAGTGGTGAATCAGCCCCAGCATTTT,CASSRTVVNQPQHF
TRBJ2-1,TRBV12-3/TRBV12-4,NA,few,TGTGCCAGCAGTTTACGGGAAATTGAGCAGTTCTTC,CASSLREIEQFF
TRBJ2-3,TRBV6-4,NA,NA,TGTGCCAGCAGTGACTCGGGGCGGAGTCCCACAGATACGCAGTATTTT,CASSDSGRSPTDTQYF
TRBJ2-6,TRBV28,NA,NA,TGTGCCAGCAAAAGTCCGTCTGGGGCCAACGTCCTGACTTTC,CASKSPSGANVLTF
TRBJ2-3,TRBV6-5,TRBD2,once,TGTGCCAGCAGTTTAGCGGGAGGGGGCACAGATACGCAGTATTTT,CASSLAGGGTDTQYF
TRBJ2-1,TRBV6-5,TRBD2,medium-sized,TGTGCCAGCAGCTCTAGCGGGAGGTGGGATGAGCAGTTCTTC,CASSSSGRWDEQFF
TRBJ2-1,TRBV6-5,TRBD1,few,TGTGCCAGCGGCAGGACAGGGAACTACAATGAGCAGTTCTTC,CASGRTGNYNEQFF
TRBJ2-7,TRBV6-1,TRBD1,NA,TGTGCCAGCAGTGAAGATTGGACAGGGAACTACGAGCAGTACTTC,CASSEDWTGNYEQYF
TRBJ1-1,TRBV5-1,NA,NA,TGCGCCAGCTCTGAAACGCCGGGACCAGCTTTCTTT,CASSETPGPAFF
TRBJ1-2,TRBV19,NA,few,TGTGCCAGTAGTCAAGACGGATTCTATGGCTACACCTTC,CASSQDGFYGYTF
TRBJ1-1,TRBV19,NA,few,TGTGCCAGTATTTCGGACAAGGCGGTTGCGAACACTGAAGCTTTCTTT,CASISDKAVANTEAFF
TRBJ1-1,TRBV6-5,NA,few,TGTGCCAGCAGCCATGTGAGGCAGGGATGGTGGGACACTGAAGCTTTCTTT,CASSHVRQGWWDTEAFF
TRBJ2-5,TRBV29-1,NA,medium-sized,TGCAGCGTTGACTCCTGGGGGCCAAGGGAGACCCAGTACTTC,CSVDSWGPRETQYF
TRBJ1-2,TRBV20-1,NA,NA,TGCAGTGCTACCTGCGGCTGCACTAACTATGGCTACACCTTC,CSATCGCTNYGYTF
TRBJ2-6,TRBV10-3,NA,NA,TGTGCCATCCTCGACTCTACCGGGGCCAACGTCCTGACTTTC,CAILDSTGANVLTF
TRBJ2-7,TRBV4-3,NA,few,TGCGCCAGCAGCTATGGACGGGGTGGTGCCTACGAGCAGTACTTC,CASSYGRGGAYEQYF
TRBJ2-2,TRBV7-9,NA,once,TGTGCCAGCAGCCCCACCTGGGGGTTAACCGGGGAGCTGTTTTTT,CASSPTWGLTGELFF
TRBJ2-1,TRBV29-1,NA,medium-sized,TGCAGCGTTGAGAGGGGTGTTTCCTACAATGAGCAGTTCTTC,CSVERGVSYNEQFF
TRBJ1-5,TRBV19,NA,NA,TGTGCCAGTAGTATAGGGGACAAGGGCAATCAGCCCCAGCATTTT,CASSIGDKGNQPQHF
TRBJ1-1,TRBV29-1,NA,NA,TGCACCGTACTACTCCAAGGGGGAGATCGCACTGAAGCTTTCTTT,CTVLLQGGDRTEAFF
TRBJ2-3,TRBV18,NA,medium-sized,TGTGCCAGCTCACCTGGACAGAACACAGATACGCAGTATTTT,CASSPGQNTDTQYF
TRBJ2-3,TRBV6-6,NA,few,TGTGCCAGCAGTGGGAGACAGGCATCAAGTGGAGATACGCAGTATTTT,CASSGRQASSGDTQYF
TRBJ2-3,TRBV7-2,TRBD2,few,TGTGCCAGCAGCTTAGTAGTGGCGGGAGGAAGGACAGATACGCAGTATTTT,CASSLVVAGGRTDTQYF
TRBJ2-7,TRBV7-9,NA,few,TGTGCCAGCAGCTTAAACAGTCTTGGCGAGCAGTACTTC,CASSLNSLGEQYF
TRBJ2-2,TRBV18,NA,few,TGTGCCAGCTCACCACGCGGGGACGGGACCGGGGAGCTGTTTTTT,CASSPRGDGTGELFF
TRBJ2-7,TRBV6-2/TRBV6-3,TRBD2,few,TGTGCCAGCAGTTACTCGGGAATAGCGGGGAGGGACGAGCAGTACTTC,CASSYSGIAGRDEQYF
TRBJ2-3,TRBV27,NA,NA,TGTGCCAGCAGTACCCCCTCTCGGGGGGCAGGCACAGATACGCAGTATTTT,CASSTPSRGAGTDTQYF
TRBJ2-7,TRBV28,NA,once,TGTGCCAGCAGCCAGGACACCCTCTCCTACGAGCAGTACTTC,CASSQDTLSYEQYF
TRBJ2-5,TRBV7-4,TRBD1,NA,TGTGCCAGCAGCCGGGACAGAGAAGAGACCCAGTACTTC,CASSRDREETQYF
TRBJ1-2,TRBV19,TRBD1,few,TGTGCCAGTAGTTCGCAGACAGGGGAATATGGCTACACCTTC,CASSSQTGEYGYTF
TRBJ1-2,TRBV6-1,NA,NA,TGTGCCAGCGCGGAAGGGAGGTATGGCTACACCTTC,CASAEGRYGYTF
TRBJ2-7,TRBV7-2,TRBD2,few,TGTGCCAGCAGCTTAGTTGGCCAACTAGCGGGGGCGCAGTACTTC,CASSLVGQLAGAQYF
TRBJ1-2,TRBV6-5,TRBD1,NA,TGTGCCAGCAGTTCAGGGGGCTCGGGGAACTATGGCTACACCTTC,CASSSGGSGNYGYTF
TRBJ1-5,TRBV12-3/TRBV12-4,TRBD1,NA,TGTGCCAGCAGTTTCGGACAGGGGGATCAGCCCCAGCATTTT,CASSFGQGDQPQHF
TRBJ2-2,TRBV19,TRBD1,medium-sized,TGTGCCAGCAGACAGGGGGCTGAACCATACGGGGAGCTGTTTTTT,CASRQGAEPYGELFF
TRBJ1-2,TRBV27,TRBD1,NA,TGTGCCAGCAGTTTATTGAGGACAGGGGACAATGGCTACACCTTC,CASSLLRTGDNGYTF
TRBJ2-1,TRBV5-6,NA,many,TGTGCCAGCAGCTTAACGGGAATCCGAACCTATGAGCAGTTCTTC,CASSLTGIRTYEQFF
TRBJ1-4,TRBV19,NA,few,TGTGCCAGTTCTAACAGGGAATACAATGAAAAACTGTTTTTT,CASSNREYNEKLFF
TRBJ2-2,TRBV5-1,TRBD1,NA,TGCGCCAGCAGCGGCCGGGACAGGGTGTCAGTTAGTAGGACCGGGGAGCTGTTTTTT,CASSGRDRVSVSRTGELFF
TRBJ1-6,TRBV18,NA,NA,TGTGCCAGCTCACCACTAGCGGGGCAATGGAATTCACCCCTCCACTTT,CASSPLAGQWNSPLHF
TRBJ1-3,TRBV7-2,NA,NA,TGTGCCAGCAGCTCCCAGGGTGGGGCATCTGGAAACACCATATATTTT,CASSSQGGASGNTIYF
TRBJ1-6,TRBV6-2/TRBV6-3,TRBD1,few,TGTGCCAGCAGTTACCCCCCGGGACAGCCGAGCTCCTATAATTCACCCCTCCACTTT,CASSYPPGQPSSYNSPLHF